The sample holds many counts of the clone carrying this T cell receptor beta chain. The sample is drawn from a study of CD8+CD57+ T cells in acquired aplastic anemia. Genomic DNA, the template, was used for profiling of the TCR beta VDJ and CDR3. From the reads, TCRdb called clonotypes with MiXCR, one entry per CDR3 protein. This sample has 200,000 to 250,000 distinct CDR3 sequences, with 30% to 40% found just once. The germline gives CDR1 SGHTS, CDR2 YDEGEE. The CDR3 totals 12 residues. The ends were cut back, 2 bases at V and 3 bases at J, with 5 bases in the middle. The chain combines TRBV5-8 with TRBJ1-2; D unresolved. This clonotype originated in a human donor in good health, serving as a control. The sequenced sample consisted of sorted CD4+, CD8+, or CD8+CD57+ T cells (not recorded which) from PBMCs. The CDR3 is CASSFMDYGYTF. The CDR3 DNA is TGTGCCAGCAGCTTTATGGACTATGGCTACACCTTC.